A selection of T cell receptor beta chains follows, all from one sample in a study of T cell responses to AZD1222 COVID-19 vaccine. Only in-frame clones appear in the TCRdb table, and some are missing; sequencing was by immunoSEQ multiplex PCR. Of approximately 150,000 clones in the sample, 85% to 90% are singletons; the top ten hold 1.5% to 2%. Sequenced here: peripheral blood, sampled on day 0 of AZD1222 vaccination. These receptors were taken from an adult in good health. Each CDR3 is given without its conserved first and last residue.

TRBJ2-7,TRBV11-2,ASSFTGTGGYEQY
TRBJ2-7,TRBV5-1,ASPSGGGWEY
TRBJ2-3,TRBV30,AWSVPLAASSTDTQY
TRBJ2-7,TRBV7-9,ASSSDTIPSEQY
TRBJ1-3,TRBV2,ASSVPSGNTIY
TRBJ1-2,TRBV28,ATIGDSNYGYT
TRBJ1-1,TRBV7-3,ASSLTGPGDTEAF
TRBJ2-6,TRBV15,ATSRGRQGAIGANVLT
TRBJ2-7,TRBV20-1,SARGSDEQY
TRBJ1-5,TRBV29-1,SVGGVNQPQH
TRBJ1-4,TRBV10-3,AISVGANEKLF
TRBJ2-7,TRBV6-5,ATSRDRGVDEQY
TRBJ2-7,TRBV6-4,ASPDRVYEQY
TRBJ1-1,TRBV19,ASRGTGVVTEAF
TRBJ1-1,TRBV6-4,ASSDTARNTEAF
TRBJ1-1,TRBV9,ASSAPGQGMTEAF
TRBJ1-6,TRBV27,ASSTPYLDSPLH
TRBJ1-5,TRBV27,ASSPGNQPQH
TRBJ2-7,TRBV15,ATSRDRSGSLEQY
TRBJ2-2,TRBV6-5,ASGTRYPDTGELF
TRBJ1-4,TRBV4-1,ASSQGPTGIGVKLF
TRBJ2-7,TRBV18,ASSPLLAGGPYEQY
TRBJ2-1,TRBV12-3/TRBV12-4,ASSPGFQEQF
TRBJ1-5,TRBV7-2,ASSLVTGGGQPQH
TRBJ1-1,TRBV3-1/TRBV3-2,ASSQLGSRTEAF
TRBJ1-2,TRBV2,ASNAEGEGYGYT
TRBJ1-6,TRBV2,ASRIEFRDRGPLH
TRBJ1-5,TRBV19,ASSMQGLVRSNQPQH